A selection of T cell receptor beta chains follows, all from one sample in a study of PD-1 blockade in classical Hodgkin lymphoma. Profiling relied on immunoSEQ multiplex PCR, and the TCRdb table lists in-frame clones only, not all of them. The profile shows around 26,000 clones, 65% to 80% of them singletons. The material sequenced was peripheral blood mononuclear cells (PBMCs), taken before the second cycle of nivolumab. These receptors came from a human donor with classical Hodgkin lymphoma. Both conserved end residues are part of each CDR3. Fields, in order: CDR3 protein, D gene, V gene, J gene. D genes are given only for firm matches.

CDR3: CASSPTGAGGYTF
D: TRBD1
V: TRBV4-1
J: TRBJ1-2

CDR3: CSAVGGGNYGYTF
D: NA
V: TRBV29-1
J: TRBJ1-2

CDR3: CASSYDRGGTEAFF
D: TRBD1
V: TRBV5-1
J: TRBJ1-1

CDR3: CATTHSYEQYF
D: NA
V: TRBV25-1
J: TRBJ2-7

CDR3: CASSRLGFFGSEQYF
D: NA
V: TRBV19
J: TRBJ2-7

CDR3: CASSFHTTGQGETQYF
D: TRBD1
V: TRBV7-2
J: TRBJ2-5

CDR3: CASSLHADRDYEQYF
D: NA
V: TRBV5-1
J: TRBJ2-7

CDR3: CASSFMVRAYNEQFF
D: NA
V: TRBV5-6
J: TRBJ2-1

CDR3: CASSDSGTGSYEQYF
D: TRBD1
V: TRBV10-2
J: TRBJ2-7

CDR3: CASSRNYGYTF
D: NA
V: TRBV6-6
J: TRBJ1-2

CDR3: CASTYREFHNEQFF
D: NA
V: TRBV5-1
J: TRBJ2-1

CDR3: CASSLLPGEKLFF
D: NA
V: TRBV4-1
J: TRBJ1-4

CDR3: CASSLAGSSYNEQFF
D: NA
V: TRBV7-6
J: TRBJ2-1

CDR3: CASSNTTGNYGYTF
D: TRBD1
V: TRBV5-4
J: TRBJ1-2

CDR3: CASSLAGGGTDTQYF
D: TRBD1
V: TRBV13
J: TRBJ2-3

CDR3: CASSEGSGSFAYEQYF
D: NA
V: TRBV6-1
J: TRBJ2-7

CDR3: CAIQEGGASGNNEQFF
D: TRBD2
V: TRBV10-3
J: TRBJ2-1

CDR3: CASSLVDLNTEAFF
D: NA
V: TRBV7-8
J: TRBJ1-1

CDR3: CASSRQSSGANVLTF
D: NA
V: TRBV6-1
J: TRBJ2-6

CDR3: CASSQAWDTYYEQYF
D: NA
V: TRBV4-3
J: TRBJ2-7

CDR3: CASSQRTNEQYF
D: NA
V: TRBV4-1
J: TRBJ2-7

CDR3: CASSLESAGNTEAFF
D: NA
V: TRBV7-8
J: TRBJ1-1

CDR3: CAISEGTGGINLHF
D: TRBD1
V: TRBV10-3
J: TRBJ1-6

CDR3: CASSNGQDRNQPQHF
D: TRBD1
V: TRBV6-5
J: TRBJ1-5

CDR3: CASSPGTATGYEQYF
D: TRBD1
V: TRBV18
J: TRBJ2-7

CDR3: CASSIGAHYGYTF
D: NA
V: TRBV19
J: TRBJ1-2

CDR3: CASTMTGELYGYTF
D: TRBD1
V: TRBV19
J: TRBJ1-2

CDR3: CASSQRRSGNTIYF
D: NA
V: TRBV21-1
J: TRBJ1-3

CDR3: CASNRQGAYEQYF
D: TRBD1
V: TRBV6-5
J: TRBJ2-7

CDR3: CASTGRGQGRAGTDTQYF
D: NA
V: TRBV23-1
J: TRBJ2-3

CDR3: CAISESDLALSTDTQYF
D: NA
V: TRBV10-3
J: TRBJ2-3

CDR3: CASSLLGGAGSGELFF
D: TRBD2
V: TRBV9
J: TRBJ2-2

CDR3: CASSEAWNGLAKNIQYF
D: NA
V: TRBV2
J: TRBJ2-4

CDR3: CASSQRLRTGERYNEQFF
D: NA
V: TRBV21-1
J: TRBJ2-1

CDR3: CASSFIAGAGNEQFF
D: TRBD2
V: TRBV5-1
J: TRBJ2-1

CDR3: CSVEEDEGVYGYTF
D: NA
V: TRBV29-1
J: TRBJ1-2

CDR3: CASSLARQGQQYF
D: TRBD1
V: TRBV5-6
J: TRBJ2-7

CDR3: CASSLLAGATGNEQFF
D: TRBD2
V: TRBV28
J: TRBJ2-1

CDR3: CASSMGVVGELFF
D: NA
V: TRBV19
J: TRBJ2-2

CDR3: CASSQAAGRVAQYF
D: NA
V: TRBV14
J: TRBJ2-3

CDR3: CASSPYIGTISSGANVLTF
D: NA
V: TRBV7-2
J: TRBJ2-6

CDR3: CASSEATGANYGYTF
D: NA
V: TRBV6-1
J: TRBJ1-2

CDR3: CASSLGNGRAADTQYF
D: TRBD2
V: TRBV7-3
J: TRBJ2-3

CDR3: CASSYGLRTGELFF
D: NA
V: TRBV6-5
J: TRBJ2-2

CDR3: CASSGTASYEQYF
D: NA
V: TRBV6-6
J: TRBJ2-7

CDR3: CASSLDSGRSTGELFF
D: TRBD2
V: TRBV7-2
J: TRBJ2-2

CDR3: CASSSPNGETQYF
D: NA
V: TRBV7-2
J: TRBJ2-5

CDR3: CATSSNRVGYTF
D: NA
V: TRBV15
J: TRBJ1-2

CDR3: CASSPGLEQFF
D: TRBD2
V: TRBV19
J: TRBJ2-1

CDR3: CASSLDPPMAIHF
D: NA
V: TRBV7-2
J: TRBJ1-6